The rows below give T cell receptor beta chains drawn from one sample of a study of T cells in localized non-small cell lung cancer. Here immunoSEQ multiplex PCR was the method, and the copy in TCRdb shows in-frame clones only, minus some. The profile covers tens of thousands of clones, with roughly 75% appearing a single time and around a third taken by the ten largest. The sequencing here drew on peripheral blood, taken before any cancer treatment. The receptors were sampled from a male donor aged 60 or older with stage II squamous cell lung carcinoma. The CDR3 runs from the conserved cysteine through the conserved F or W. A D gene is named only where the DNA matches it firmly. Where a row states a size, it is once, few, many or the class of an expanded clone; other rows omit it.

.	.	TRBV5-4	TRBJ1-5	TGTGCCAGCAGTTCCGGACAAAATCAGCCCCAGCATTTT	CASSSGQNQPQHF
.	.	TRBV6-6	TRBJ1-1	TGTGCCAGCAGTTATGGTCCGGTGAACACTGAAGCTTTCTTT	CASSYGPVNTEAFF
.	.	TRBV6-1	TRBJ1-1	TGTGCCAGCAGTGAAGGGGGATCTCGGAACACTGAAGCTTTCTTT	CASSEGGSRNTEAFF
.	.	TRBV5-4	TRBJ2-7	TGTGCCAGCAGCCTGCGTGGCGAGCAGTACTTC	CASSLRGEQYF
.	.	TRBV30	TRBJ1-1	TGTGCCTGGAACTCGGGCGGGGATAAAGCTTTCTTT	CAWNSGGDKAFF
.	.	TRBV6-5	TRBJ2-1	TGTGCCAGCTCCCCAAGCAGCTACAATGAGCAGTTCTTC	CASSPSSYNEQFF
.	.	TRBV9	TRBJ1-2	TGTGCCAGCAGCGTAGACCGGAACCCCAGTCGCTATGGCTACACCTTC	CASSVDRNPSRYGYTF
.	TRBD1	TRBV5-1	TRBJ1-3	TGCGCCAGCAGCTCTTCTTGGACAGGGGGAAACACCATATATTTT	CASSSSWTGGNTIYF
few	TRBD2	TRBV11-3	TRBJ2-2	TGTGCCAGCAGCCCTGGGACTATAGCGGGAGGGGCCGCCGGGGAGCTGTTTTTT	CASSPGTIAGGAAGELFF
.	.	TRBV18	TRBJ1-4	TGTGCCAGCTCCACTAAAGGGGAAAAACTGTTTTTT	CASSTKGEKLFF
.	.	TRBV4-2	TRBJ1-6	TGTGCCAGCAGCCCAGAGGGGGGCTCTAATTCACCCCTCCACTTT	CASSPEGGSNSPLHF
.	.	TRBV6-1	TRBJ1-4	TGTGCCAGCAGCCGACAGGACCTGTCTAATGAAAAACTGTTTTTT	CASSRQDLSNEKLFF
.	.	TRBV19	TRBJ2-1	TGTGCCAGTAGTATAAATGGCGGTTCCAATGAGCAGTTCTTC	CASSINGGSNEQFF
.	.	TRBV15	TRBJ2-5	TGTGCCACCAGCAGAGAAAGTAAGGTTCGGGAGACCCAGTACTTC	CATSRESKVRETQYF
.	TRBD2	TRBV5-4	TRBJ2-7	TGTGCCAGCAGCTCGCCAGAGACTAGCGGGAGTTACGAGCAGTACTTC	CASSSPETSGSYEQYF
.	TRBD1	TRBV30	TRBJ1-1	TGTGCCTGGAGGGGGGACAGGGACACTGAAGCTTTCTTT	CAWRGDRDTEAFF
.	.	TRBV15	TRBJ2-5	TGTGCCACCAGCAGGGGGCGGGCCCAGAACGTGGAGTACTTC	CATSRGRAQNVEYF
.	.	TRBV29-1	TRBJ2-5	TGCAGCGGGTCCGTGGAGGGGAAGGAGACCCAGTACTTC	CSGSVEGKETQYF
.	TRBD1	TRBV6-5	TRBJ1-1	TGTGCCAGCAGTTTACAAGGACAGGGGAACACTGAAGCTTTCTTT	CASSLQGQGNTEAFF
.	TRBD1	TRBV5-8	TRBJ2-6	TGTGCCAGCAGCTTGGGGACAGGGGCCGGGGCCAACGTCCTGACTTTC	CASSLGTGAGANVLTF
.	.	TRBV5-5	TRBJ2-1	TGTGCCAGCGGATTAGTGGGCAATGAGCAGTTCTTC	CASGLVGNEQFF
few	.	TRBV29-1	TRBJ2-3	TGCAGCGCCCGAGGGTGGTCCCTAGGAGCAGATACGCAGTATTTT	CSARGWSLGADTQYF
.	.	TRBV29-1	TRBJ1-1	TGCAGCGTGGGGGTGGGCGGCATGAACACTGAAGCTTTCTTT	CSVGVGGMNTEAFF
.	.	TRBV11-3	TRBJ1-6	TGTGCCAGCAGCTTACAGGGACGGTCACCCCTCCACTTT	CASSLQGRSPLHF
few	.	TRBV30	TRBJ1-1	TGTGCCTGGAGTCGTTTGGGGACACCGAACACTGAAGCTTTCTTT	CAWSRLGTPNTEAFF
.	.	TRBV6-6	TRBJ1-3	TGTGCCAGCAGCCCGACAAATCTAAACACCATATATTTT	CASSPTNLNTIYF
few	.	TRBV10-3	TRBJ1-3	TGTGCCATCAGCGAAGGGGCCTTCTCTGGAAACACCATATATTTT	CAISEGAFSGNTIYF
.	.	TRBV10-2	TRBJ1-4	TGCGCCAGCAAGGAACGTTCGGGGGAAAAACTGTTTTTT	CASKERSGEKLFF
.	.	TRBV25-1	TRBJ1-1	TGTGCCAGCAGTGATTGGCAAGCGAACACTGAAGCTTTCTTT	CASSDWQANTEAFF
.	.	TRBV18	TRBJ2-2	TGTGCCAGCTCACCACCGGTGTCTGGGACATCGACCGGGGAGCTGTTTTTT	CASSPPVSGTSTGELFF
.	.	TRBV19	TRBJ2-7	TGTGCCAGTAGTATAGGTCCGGATAGCTCCTACGAGCAGTACTTC	CASSIGPDSSYEQYF
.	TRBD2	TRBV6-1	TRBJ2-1	TGTGCCAGGCTCGCGGGAGGGCCTTCCTACAATGAGCAGTTCTTC	CARLAGGPSYNEQFF
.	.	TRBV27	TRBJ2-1	TGTGCCAGCAGTGGGGGGGGCATCAAATACAATGAGCAGTTCTTC	CASSGGGIKYNEQFF
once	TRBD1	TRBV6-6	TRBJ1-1	TGTGCCAGCAGTCAAATACAGGGGAGCACTGAAGCTTTCTTT	CASSQIQGSTEAFF
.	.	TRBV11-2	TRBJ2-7	TGTGCCAGCAGCACTAGTTCCTACGAGCAGTACTTC	CASSTSSYEQYF
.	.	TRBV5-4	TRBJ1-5	TGTGCCAGCAGCTTGGGGGGTACTTTTAGCAATCAGCCCCAGCATTTT	CASSLGGTFSNQPQHF
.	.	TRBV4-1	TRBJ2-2	TGCGCCAGCAGCCAAGATGAAGCAGCGGTCGGGGACGGGGAGCTGTTTTTT	CASSQDEAAVGDGELFF
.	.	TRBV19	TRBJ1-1	TGTGCCAGTAGTATTGGGGGGGCGCGGTCAGTGAACACTGAAGCTTTCTTT	CASSIGGARSVNTEAFF
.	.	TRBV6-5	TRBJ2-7	TGTGCCAGCAGAGAGAATCCTACTACCTCCGTCGAGCAGTACTTC	CASRENPTTSVEQYF
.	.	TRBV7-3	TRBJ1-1	TGTGCCAGCAGCTTGAGGCAGGGTGGAACTGAAGCTTTCTTT	CASSLRQGGTEAFF
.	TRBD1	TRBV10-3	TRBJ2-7	TGTGCCATCAGTGATGTAGGGGGCCCCTACGAGCAGTACTTC	CAISDVGGPYEQYF
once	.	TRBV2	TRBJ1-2	TGTGCCAGCAGGGTGGACGTCTTGGAGGATGGCTACACCTTC	CASRVDVLEDGYTF
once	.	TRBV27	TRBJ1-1	TGTGCCAGCGCCCGGGCCACGACATACACTGAAGCTTTCTTT	CASARATTYTEAFF
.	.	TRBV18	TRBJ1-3	TGTGCCAGCTCACCGGGCAGCGGCTCTGGAAACACCATATATTTT	CASSPGSGSGNTIYF
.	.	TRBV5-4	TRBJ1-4	TGTGCCAGCAGCTTCGGGGGGAACCCGACAACTAATGAAAAACTGTTTTTT	CASSFGGNPTTNEKLFF